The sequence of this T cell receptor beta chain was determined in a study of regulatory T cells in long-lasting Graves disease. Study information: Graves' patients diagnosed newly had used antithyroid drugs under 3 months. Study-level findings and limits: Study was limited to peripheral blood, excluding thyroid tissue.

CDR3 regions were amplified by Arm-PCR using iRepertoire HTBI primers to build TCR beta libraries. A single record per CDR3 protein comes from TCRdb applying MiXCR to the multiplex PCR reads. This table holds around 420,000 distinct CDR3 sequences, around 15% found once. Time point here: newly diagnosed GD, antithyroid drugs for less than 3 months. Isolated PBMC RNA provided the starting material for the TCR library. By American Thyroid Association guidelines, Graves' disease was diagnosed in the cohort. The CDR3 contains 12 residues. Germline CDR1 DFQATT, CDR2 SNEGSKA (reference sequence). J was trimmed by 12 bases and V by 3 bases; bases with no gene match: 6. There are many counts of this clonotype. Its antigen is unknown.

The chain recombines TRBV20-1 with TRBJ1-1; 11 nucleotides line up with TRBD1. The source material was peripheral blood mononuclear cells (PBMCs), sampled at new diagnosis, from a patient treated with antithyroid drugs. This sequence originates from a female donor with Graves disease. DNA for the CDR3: TGCAGTGCTAGTAGGACAGGGGGCCAATCTTTCTTT. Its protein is CSASRTGGQSFF.